This T cell receptor beta chain appears in the sequencing data of a study of spatial heterogeneity in lung cancer. Whole-study context: The count of detected beta-chain sequences consistently exceeded that of alpha-chain sequences. The library had UMIs, and each TCR and UMI pair averaged more than ten raw reads. Study outcomes and limitations: Expanded tumor TCRs that were ubiquitous appeared in blood more at resection than follow-up.

Time point denoted: sample taken at primary tumor resection. Sequencing covered unsorted whole RNA taken from tumor, nontumor lung or frozen PBMC. Donors were around 70 untreated early-stage non-small cell lung cancer patients. MiXCR, run by TCRdb on the 5' RACE reads, gives a single entry per CDR3 protein. The profile covers about 18,000 distinct CDR3 sequences, with under 20% appearing a single time and about 14% taken by the ten largest. By share, this clonotype ranks as medium-sized. The target antigen is unknown. This sequence originates from a male donor with early-stage non-small cell lung cancer. Specimen: PBMCs, collected at surgery.

The CDR3 region is CASSQSGSPLHF. CDR3 DNA: TGTGCCAGCAGCCAAAGTGGGTCACCCCTCCACTTT. This chain joins TRBV3-1 and TRBJ1-6; D is ambiguous. Trimming removed 2 bases at V and 10 bases at J, with 6 bases between. The CDR3 spans 12 residues. Germline lookup yields CDR1 LGHDT and CDR2 YNNKEL (reference sequence).